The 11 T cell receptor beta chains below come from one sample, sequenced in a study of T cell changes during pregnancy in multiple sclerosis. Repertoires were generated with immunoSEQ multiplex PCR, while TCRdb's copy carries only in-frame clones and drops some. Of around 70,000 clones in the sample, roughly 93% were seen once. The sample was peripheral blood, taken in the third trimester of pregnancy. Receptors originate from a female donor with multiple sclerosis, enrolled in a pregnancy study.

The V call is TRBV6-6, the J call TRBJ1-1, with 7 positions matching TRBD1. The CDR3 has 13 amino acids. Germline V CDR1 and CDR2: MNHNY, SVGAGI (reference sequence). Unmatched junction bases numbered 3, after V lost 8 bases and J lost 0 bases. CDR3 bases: TGTGCCAGCGGGACAGCTTTGAACACTGAAGCTTTCTTT. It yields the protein CASGTALNTEAFF.

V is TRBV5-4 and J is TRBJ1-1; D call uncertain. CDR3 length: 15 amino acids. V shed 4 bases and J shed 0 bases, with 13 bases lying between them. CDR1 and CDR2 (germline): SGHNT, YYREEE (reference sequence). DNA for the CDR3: TGTGCCAGCAGCCCCCCCCCAGGCATGAACACTGAAGCTTTCTTT. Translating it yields CASSPPPGMNTEAFF.

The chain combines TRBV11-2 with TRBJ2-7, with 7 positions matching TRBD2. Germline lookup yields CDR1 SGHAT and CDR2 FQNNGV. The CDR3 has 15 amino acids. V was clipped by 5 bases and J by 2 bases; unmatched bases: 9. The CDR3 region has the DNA TGTGCCAGCAGCGGGGGGGGGACTCATCCCTACGAGCAGTACTTC. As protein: CASSGGGTHPYEQYF.

The CDR3, as DNA: TGTGCTAGTGGTCTGCAGGGGGCGAACACCGGGGAGCTGTTTTTT. It yields the protein CASGLQGANTGELFF. The rearrangement links TRBV12-5 to TRBJ2-2; TRBD1 matches 7 bases. CDR1 is LGHNT and CDR2 is FRNRAP in the germline V gene. V lost 5 bases and J lost 0; bases outside the gene matches: 3. This CDR3 is 15 amino acids long.

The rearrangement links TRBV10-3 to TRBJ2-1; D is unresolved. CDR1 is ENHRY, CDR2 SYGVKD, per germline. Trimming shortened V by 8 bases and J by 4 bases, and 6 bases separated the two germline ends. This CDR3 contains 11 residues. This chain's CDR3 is CAILRYNEQFF. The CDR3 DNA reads TGTGCCATCCTGCGGTACAATGAGCAGTTCTTC.

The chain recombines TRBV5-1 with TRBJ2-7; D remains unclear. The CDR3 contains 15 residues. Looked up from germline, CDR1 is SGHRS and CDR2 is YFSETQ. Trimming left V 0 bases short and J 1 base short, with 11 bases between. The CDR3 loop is CASSLGTNPSYEQYF. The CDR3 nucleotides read TGCGCCAGCAGCTTGGGAACAAATCCTTCCTACGAGCAGTACTTC.

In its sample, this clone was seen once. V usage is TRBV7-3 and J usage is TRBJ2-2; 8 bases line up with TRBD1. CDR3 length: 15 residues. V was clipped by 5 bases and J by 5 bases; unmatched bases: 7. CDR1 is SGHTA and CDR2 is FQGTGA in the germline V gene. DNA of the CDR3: TGTGCCAGCAGCCCAATACAGGGGGAAACCGGGGAGCTGTTTTTT. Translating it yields CASSPIQGETGELFF. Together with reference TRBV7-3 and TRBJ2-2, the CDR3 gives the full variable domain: GAGVSQTPSNKVTEKGKYVELRCDPISGHTALYWYRQSLGQGPEFLIYFQGTGAADDSGLPNDRFFAVRPEGSVSTLKIQRTERGDSAVYLCASSPIQGETGELFFGEGSRLTVL.

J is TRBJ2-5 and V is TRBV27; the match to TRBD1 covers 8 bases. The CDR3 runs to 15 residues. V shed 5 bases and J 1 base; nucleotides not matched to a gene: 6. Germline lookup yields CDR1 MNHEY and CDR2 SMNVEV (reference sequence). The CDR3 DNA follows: TGTGCCAGCAGTCGCCTGGACAGGGCCCAAGAGACCCAGTACTTC. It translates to CASSRLDRAQETQYF.

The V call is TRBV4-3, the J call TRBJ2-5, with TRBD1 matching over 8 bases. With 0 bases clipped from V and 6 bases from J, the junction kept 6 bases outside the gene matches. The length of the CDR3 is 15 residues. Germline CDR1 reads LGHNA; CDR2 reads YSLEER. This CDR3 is CASSQDIGQGKTQYF. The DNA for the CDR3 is TGCGCCAGCAGCCAAGATATAGGACAGGGCAAGACCCAGTACTTC.

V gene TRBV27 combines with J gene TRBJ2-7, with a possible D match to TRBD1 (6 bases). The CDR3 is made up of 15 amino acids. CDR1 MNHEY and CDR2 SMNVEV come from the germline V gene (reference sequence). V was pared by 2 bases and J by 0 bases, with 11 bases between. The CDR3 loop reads CASSLGTISSYEQYF. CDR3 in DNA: TGTGCCAGCAGTTTAGGGACAATTAGCTCCTACGAGCAGTACTTC.

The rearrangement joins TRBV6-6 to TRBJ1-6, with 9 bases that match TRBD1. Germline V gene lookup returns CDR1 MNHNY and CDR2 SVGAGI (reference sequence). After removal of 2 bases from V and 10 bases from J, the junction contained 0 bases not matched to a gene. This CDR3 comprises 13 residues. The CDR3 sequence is CASSYDRGSPLHF. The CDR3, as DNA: TGTGCCAGCAGTTACGACAGGGGGTCACCCCTCCACTTT.